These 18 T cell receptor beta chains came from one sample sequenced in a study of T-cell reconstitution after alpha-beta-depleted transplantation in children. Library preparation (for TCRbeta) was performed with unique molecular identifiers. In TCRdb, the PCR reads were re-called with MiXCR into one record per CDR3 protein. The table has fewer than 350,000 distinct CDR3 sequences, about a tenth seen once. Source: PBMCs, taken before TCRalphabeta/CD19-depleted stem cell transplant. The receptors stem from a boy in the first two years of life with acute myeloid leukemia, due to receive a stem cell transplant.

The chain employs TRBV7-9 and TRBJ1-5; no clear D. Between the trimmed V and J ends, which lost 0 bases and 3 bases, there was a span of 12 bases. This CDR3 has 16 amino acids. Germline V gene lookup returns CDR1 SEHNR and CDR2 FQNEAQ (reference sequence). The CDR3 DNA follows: TGTGCCAGCAGCTTAGCTTCGGGCCTCTTCAATCAGCCCCAGCATTTT. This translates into CASSLASGLFNQPQHF.

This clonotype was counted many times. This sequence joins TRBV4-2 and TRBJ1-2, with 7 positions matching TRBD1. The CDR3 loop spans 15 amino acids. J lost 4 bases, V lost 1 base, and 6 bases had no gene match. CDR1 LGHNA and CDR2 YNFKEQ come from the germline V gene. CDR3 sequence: CASSQGKQGTYGYTF. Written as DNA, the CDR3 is TGTGCCAGCAGCCAAGGGAAACAGGGGACCTATGGCTACACCTTC.

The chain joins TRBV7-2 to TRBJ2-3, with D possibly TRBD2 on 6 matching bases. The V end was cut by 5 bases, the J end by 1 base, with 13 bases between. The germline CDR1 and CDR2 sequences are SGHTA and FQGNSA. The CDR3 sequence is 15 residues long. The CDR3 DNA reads TGTGCCAGCAGCACCCAGACTAGTCGCACAGATACGCAGTATTTT. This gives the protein CASSTQTSRTDTQYF.

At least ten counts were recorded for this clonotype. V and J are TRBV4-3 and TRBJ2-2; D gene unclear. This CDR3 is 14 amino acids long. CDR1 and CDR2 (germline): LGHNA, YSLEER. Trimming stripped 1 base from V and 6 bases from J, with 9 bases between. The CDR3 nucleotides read TGCGCCAGCAGCCAAGTCAGGCAGGCCGGGGAGCTGTTTTTT. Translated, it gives CASSQVRQAGELFF.

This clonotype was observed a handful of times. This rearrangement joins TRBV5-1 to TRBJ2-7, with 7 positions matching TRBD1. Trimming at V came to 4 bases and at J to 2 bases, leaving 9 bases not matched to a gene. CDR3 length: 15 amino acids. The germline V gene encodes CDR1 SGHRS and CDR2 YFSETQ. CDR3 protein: CASSPSTGRTYEQYF. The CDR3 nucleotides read TGCGCCAGCAGCCCTTCGACAGGGCGGACCTACGAGCAGTACTTC. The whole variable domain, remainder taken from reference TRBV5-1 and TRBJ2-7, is KAGVTQTPRYLIKTRGQQVTLSCSPISGHRSVSWYQQTPGQGLQFLFEYFSETQRNKGNFPGRFSGRQFSNSRSEMNVSTLELGDSALYLCASSPSTGRTYEQYFGPGTRLTVT.

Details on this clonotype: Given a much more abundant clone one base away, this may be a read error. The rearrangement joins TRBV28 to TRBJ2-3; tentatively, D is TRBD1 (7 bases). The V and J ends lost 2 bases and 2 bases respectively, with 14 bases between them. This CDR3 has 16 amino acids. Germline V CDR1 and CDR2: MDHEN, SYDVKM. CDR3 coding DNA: TGTGCCAGCAGTTTACTGAGCAGGGGGGCCACAGATACGCAGTATTTT. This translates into CASSLLSRGATDTQYF.

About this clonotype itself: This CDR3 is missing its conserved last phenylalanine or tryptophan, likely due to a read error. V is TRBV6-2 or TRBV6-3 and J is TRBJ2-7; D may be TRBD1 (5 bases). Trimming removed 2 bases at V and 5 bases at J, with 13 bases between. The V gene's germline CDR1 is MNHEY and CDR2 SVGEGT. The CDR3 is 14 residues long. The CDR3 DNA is TGTGCCAGCAGTTACGGGGTCAGGGCGGACGAGCAGTACCTC. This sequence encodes CASSYGVRADEQYL.

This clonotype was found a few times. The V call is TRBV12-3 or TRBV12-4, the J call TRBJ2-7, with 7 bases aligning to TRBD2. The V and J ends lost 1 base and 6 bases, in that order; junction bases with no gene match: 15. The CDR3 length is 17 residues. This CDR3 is CASSLEEGAGVSGEQYF. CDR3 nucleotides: TGTGCCAGCAGTTTAGAGGAAGGGGCGGGGGTTTCCGGCGAGCAGTACTTC.

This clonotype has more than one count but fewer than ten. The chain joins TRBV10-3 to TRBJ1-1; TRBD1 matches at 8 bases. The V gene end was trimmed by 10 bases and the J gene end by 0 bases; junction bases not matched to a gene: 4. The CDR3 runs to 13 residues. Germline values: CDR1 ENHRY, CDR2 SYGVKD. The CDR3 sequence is CATRTGLNTEAFF. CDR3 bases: TGTGCCACCCGGACAGGGCTGAACACTGAAGCTTTCTTT.

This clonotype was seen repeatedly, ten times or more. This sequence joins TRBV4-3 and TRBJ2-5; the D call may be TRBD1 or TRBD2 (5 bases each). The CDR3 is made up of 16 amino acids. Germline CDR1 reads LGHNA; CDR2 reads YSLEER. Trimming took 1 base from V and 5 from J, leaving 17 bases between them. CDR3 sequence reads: CASSQARVRGKETQYF. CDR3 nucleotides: TGCGCCAGCAGCCAAGCGAGGGTTAGGGGAAAGGAGACCCAGTACTTC.

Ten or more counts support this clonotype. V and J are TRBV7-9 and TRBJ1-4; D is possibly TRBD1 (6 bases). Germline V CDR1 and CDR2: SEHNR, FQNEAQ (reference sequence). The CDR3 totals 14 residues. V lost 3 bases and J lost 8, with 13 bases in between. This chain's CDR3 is CASSLATGAEKLFF. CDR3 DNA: TGTGCCAGCAGCTTGGCCACGGGGGCCGAAAAACTGTTTTTT.

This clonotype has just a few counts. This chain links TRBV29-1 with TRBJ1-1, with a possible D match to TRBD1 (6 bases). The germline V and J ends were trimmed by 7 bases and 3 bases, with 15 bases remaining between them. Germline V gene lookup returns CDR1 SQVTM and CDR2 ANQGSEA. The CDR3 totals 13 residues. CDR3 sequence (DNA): TGCAGCGCCTTCCCCGGGGGCCACACTGAAGCTTTCTTT. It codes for CSAFPGGHTEAFF.

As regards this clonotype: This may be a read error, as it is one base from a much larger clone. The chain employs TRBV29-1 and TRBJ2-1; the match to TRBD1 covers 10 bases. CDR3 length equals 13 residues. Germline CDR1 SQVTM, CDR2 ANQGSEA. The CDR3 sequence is CSVGQGVDNEPFF. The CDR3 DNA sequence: TGCAGCGTCGGACAGGGGGTGGACAATGAGCCGTTCTTC.

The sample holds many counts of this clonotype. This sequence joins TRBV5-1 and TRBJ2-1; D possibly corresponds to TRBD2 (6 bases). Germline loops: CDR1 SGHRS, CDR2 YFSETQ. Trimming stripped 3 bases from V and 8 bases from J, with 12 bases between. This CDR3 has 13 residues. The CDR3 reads CASSSSSDHEQFF. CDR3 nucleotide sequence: TGCGCCAGCAGCTCCTCTAGCGACCATGAGCAGTTCTTC.

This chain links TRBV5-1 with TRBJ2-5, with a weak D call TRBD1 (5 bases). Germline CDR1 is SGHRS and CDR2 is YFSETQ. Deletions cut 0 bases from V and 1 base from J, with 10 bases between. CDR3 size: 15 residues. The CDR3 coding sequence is TGCGCCAGCAGCTTGGCCCAGGGAACCCAAGAGACCCAGTACTTC. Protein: CASSLAQGTQETQYF.

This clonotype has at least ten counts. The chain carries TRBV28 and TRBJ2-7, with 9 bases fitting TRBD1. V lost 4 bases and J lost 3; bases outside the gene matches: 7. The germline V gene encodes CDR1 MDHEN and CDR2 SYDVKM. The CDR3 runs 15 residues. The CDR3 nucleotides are TGTGCCAGCAGTTACCGACAGGGGGGACACTACGAGCAGTACTTC. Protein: CASSYRQGGHYEQYF.

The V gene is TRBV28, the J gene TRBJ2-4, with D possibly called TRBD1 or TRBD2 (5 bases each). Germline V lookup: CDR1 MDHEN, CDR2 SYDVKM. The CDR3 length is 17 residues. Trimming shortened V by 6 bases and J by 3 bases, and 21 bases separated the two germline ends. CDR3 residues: CASSLPGPRPSKNIQYF. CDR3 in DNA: TGTGCCAGCAGCCTCCCGGGACCGAGGCCTAGCAAAAACATTCAGTACTTC.

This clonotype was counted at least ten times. CDR3 DNA: TGTGCCACCAGCAGAGATCGGCAGGGTAGGGCAGATACGCAGTATTTT. Protein sequence: CATSRDRQGRADTQYF. The V and J genes are TRBV15 and TRBJ2-3, with a tentative D call TRBD1 (5 bases). CDR1 and CDR2 (germline): LNHNV, YYDKDF (reference sequence). There are 16 residues in the CDR3. V was trimmed by 0 bases and J by 4 bases, leaving 14 bases between them. Filled out from reference TRBV15 and TRBJ2-3, the complete variable domain reads DAMVIQNPRYQVTQFGKPVTLSCSQTLNHNVMYWYQQKSSQAPKLLFHYYDKDFNNEADTPDNFQSRRPNTSFCFLDIRSPGLGDTAMYLCATSRDRQGRADTQYFGPGTRLTVL.